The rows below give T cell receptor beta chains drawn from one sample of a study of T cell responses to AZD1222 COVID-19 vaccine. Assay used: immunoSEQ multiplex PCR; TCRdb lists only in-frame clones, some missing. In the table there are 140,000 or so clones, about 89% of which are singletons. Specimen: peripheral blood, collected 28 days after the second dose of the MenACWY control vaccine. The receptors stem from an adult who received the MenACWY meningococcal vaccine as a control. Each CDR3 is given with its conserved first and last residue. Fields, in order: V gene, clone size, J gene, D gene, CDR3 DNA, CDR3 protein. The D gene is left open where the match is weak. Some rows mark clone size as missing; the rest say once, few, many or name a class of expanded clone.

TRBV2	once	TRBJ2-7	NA	TGTGCCAGCAAACGCGGGACACTCTCCTACGAGCAGTACTTC	CASKRGTLSYEQYF
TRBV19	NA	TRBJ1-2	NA	TGTGCCAGTAGTATGGGGCACTATGGCTACACCTTC	CASSMGHYGYTF
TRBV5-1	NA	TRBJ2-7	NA	TGCGCCAGCAGCCCCATGAAGGGAGAGGGCTACGAGCAGTACTTC	CASSPMKGEGYEQYF
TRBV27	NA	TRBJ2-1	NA	TGTGCCAGCAGTTTTGGTGACGGGTCCTACAATGAGCAGTTCTTC	CASSFGDGSYNEQFF
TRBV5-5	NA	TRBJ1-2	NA	TGTGCCAGCAGTGTAGATTGGAGCTATGGCTACACCTTC	CASSVDWSYGYTF
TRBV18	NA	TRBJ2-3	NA	TGTGCCAGCTCACCAACAGATACGCAGTATTTT	CASSPTDTQYF
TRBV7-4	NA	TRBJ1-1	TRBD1	TGTGCCAGCAGCTTTATTGTTAGGACAGGGTCTTCCACTGAAGCTTTCTTT	CASSFIVRTGSSTEAFF
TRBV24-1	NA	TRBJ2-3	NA	TGTGCCACCAGTGGATCTCGGGGGAGCACAGATACGCAGTATTTT	CATSGSRGSTDTQYF
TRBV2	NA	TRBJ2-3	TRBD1	TGTGCCAGCACTCCACGGACAGGGGGCGCTTATACGCAGTATTTT	CASTPRTGGAYTQYF
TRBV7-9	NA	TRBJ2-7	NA	TGTGCCAGCACCAAGCCCGGGTCCGCGTACGAGCAGTACTTC	CASTKPGSAYEQYF
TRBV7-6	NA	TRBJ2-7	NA	TGTGCCAGCAGCTTAGCGCTTGAGGAAGGCGAGCAGTACTTC	CASSLALEEGEQYF
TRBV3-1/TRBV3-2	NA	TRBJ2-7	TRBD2	TGTGCCAGCAGCCTAAACGCGGGAGTCTTCTACGAGCAGTACTTC	CASSLNAGVFYEQYF
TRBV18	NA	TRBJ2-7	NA	TGTGCCAGCTCACCAGTGGTTTCCAGTGACGAGCAGTACTTC	CASSPVVSSDEQYF
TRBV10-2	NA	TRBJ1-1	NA	TGCGCCAGCAGTGGGGCAGGATCGGAAGCTTTCTTT	CASSGAGSEAFF
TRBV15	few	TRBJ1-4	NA	TGTGCCACCAGCCCCGTCGATGGGGTTAGTGAAAAACTGTTTTTT	CATSPVDGVSEKLFF
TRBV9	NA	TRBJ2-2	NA	TGTGCCAGCTACGGGAGTTCGGCGGGCACCGGGGAGCTGTTTTTT	CASYGSSAGTGELFF
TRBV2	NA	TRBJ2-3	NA	TGTGCCAGCAGGACCCAGGATTGGACAGATACGCAGTATTTT	CASRTQDWTDTQYF
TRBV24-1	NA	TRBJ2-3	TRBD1	TGTGCCACCAGTGAACAGGGGTATACGCAGTATTTT	CATSEQGYTQYF
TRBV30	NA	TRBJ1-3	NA	TGTGCCTGGACATTTTCTGGAAACACCATATATTTT	CAWTFSGNTIYF
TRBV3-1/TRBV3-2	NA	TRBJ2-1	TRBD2	TGTGCCAGCAGCGTGACTAGCGGGAGGTACAATGAGCAGTTCTTC	CASSVTSGRYNEQFF
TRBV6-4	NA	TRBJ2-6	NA	TGTGCCAGCAGTGACAACTCTGGGGCCAACGTCCTGACTTTC	CASSDNSGANVLTF
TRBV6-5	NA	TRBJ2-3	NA	TGTGCCAGCAGTTACTCGACCCTATCAGATACGCAGTATTTT	CASSYSTLSDTQYF